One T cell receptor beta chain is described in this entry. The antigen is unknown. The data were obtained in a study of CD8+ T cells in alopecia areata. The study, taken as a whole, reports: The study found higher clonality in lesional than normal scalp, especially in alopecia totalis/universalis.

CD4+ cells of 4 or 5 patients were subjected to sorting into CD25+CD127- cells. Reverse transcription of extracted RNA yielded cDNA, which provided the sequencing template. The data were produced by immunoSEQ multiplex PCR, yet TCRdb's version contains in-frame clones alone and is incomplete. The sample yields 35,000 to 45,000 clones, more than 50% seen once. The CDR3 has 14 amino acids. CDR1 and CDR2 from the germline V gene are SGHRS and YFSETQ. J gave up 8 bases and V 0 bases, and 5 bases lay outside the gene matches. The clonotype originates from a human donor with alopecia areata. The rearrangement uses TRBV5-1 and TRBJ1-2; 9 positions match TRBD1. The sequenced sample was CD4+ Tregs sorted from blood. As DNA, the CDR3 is TGCGCCAGCAGCTTGGAACGGACAGGGGCCGGCTACACCTTC. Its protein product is CASSLERTGAGYTF.